This T cell receptor beta chain was sequenced in a study of cytomegalovirus exposure and HLA in healthy donors. Clones were read by immunoSEQ multiplex PCR, and TCRdb kept only the in-frame ones, dropping some. Counted here are more than 85,000 clones, about 88% occurring once; the ten biggest clones make up approximately 2.3%. With respect to this clone: No antigen is known for it.

Study-level results: Most TCR sequences showed up rarely, but some public TCRs showed up in many donors.

V lost 2 bases and J lost 0; bases outside the gene matches: 12. The CDR3 sequence is 19 residues long. In germline, CDR1 is KGHSH, CDR2 LQKENI. The sequence was collected from a woman younger than 35 in good health and CMV-seronegative. The chain employs TRBV18 and TRBJ2-2; 7 nucleotides line up with TRBD2. The sample consisted of PBMCs. CDR3 sequence: CASSPRQRAGAANTGELFF. The CDR3 coding sequence is TGTGCCAGCTCACCAAGGCAACGGGCGGGAGCCGCGAACACCGGGGAGCTGTTTTTT.